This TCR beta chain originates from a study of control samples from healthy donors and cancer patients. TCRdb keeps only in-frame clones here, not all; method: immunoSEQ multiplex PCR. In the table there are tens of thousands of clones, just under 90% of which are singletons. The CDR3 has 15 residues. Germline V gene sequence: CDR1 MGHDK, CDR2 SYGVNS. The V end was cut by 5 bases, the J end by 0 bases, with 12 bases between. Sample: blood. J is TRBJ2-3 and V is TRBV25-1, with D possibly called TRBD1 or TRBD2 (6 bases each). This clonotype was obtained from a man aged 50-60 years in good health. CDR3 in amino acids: CASSPWGASTDTQYF. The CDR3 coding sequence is TGTGCCAGCAGTCCATGGGGGGCTAGCACAGATACGCAGTATTTT.